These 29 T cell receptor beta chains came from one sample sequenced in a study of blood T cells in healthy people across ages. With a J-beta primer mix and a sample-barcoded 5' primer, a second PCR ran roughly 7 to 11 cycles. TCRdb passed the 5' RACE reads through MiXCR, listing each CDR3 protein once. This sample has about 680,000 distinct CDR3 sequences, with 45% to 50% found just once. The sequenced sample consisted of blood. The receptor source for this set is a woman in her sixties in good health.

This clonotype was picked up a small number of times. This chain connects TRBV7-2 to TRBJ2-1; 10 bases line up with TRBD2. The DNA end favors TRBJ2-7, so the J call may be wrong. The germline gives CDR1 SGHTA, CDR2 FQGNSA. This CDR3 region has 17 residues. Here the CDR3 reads CASSLGTGLAAYNEQYF. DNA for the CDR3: TGTGCCAGCAGCTTAGGGACAGGACTAGCGGCCTACAATGAGCAGTACTTC.

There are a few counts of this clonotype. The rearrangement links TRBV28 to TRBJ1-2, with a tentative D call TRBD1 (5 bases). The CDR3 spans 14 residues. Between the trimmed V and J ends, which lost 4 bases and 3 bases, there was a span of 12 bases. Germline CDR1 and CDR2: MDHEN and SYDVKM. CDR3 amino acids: CASSSLGRDYGYTF. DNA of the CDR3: TGTGCCAGCAGTTCCCTTGGCAGGGACTATGGCTACACCTTC.

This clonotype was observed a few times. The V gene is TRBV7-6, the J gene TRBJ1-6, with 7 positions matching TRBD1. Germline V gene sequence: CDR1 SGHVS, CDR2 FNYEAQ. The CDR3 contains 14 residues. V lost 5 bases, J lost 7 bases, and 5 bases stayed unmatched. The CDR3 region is CASSPWTGNSPLHF. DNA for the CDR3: TGTGCCAGCAGCCCCTGGACAGGAAATTCACCCCTCCACTTT.

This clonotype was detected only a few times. CDR3 coding DNA: TGTGCCAGCAGGGATACCACTGAAGCTTTCTTT. It yields the protein CASRDTTEAFF. V and J are TRBV6-2 or TRBV6-3 and TRBJ1-1, with no clear D. The V and J ends lost 6 bases and 4 bases respectively, with 6 bases between them. Germline CDR1 and CDR2: MNHEY and SVGEGT. The CDR3 is 11 residues long.

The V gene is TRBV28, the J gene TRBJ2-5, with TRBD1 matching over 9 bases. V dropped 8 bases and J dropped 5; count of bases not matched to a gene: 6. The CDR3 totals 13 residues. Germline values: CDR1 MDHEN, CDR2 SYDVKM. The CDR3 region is CASQGTGFETQYF. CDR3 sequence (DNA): TGTGCCAGCCAGGGGACAGGGTTCGAGACCCAGTACTTC.

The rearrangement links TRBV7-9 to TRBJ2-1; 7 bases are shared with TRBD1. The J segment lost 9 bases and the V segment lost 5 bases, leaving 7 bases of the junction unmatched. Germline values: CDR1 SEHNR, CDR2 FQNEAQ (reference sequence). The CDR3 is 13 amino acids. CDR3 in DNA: TGTGCCAGCAGCCCCTACAGGGGTAGTGAGCAGTTCTTC. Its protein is CASSPYRGSEQFF.

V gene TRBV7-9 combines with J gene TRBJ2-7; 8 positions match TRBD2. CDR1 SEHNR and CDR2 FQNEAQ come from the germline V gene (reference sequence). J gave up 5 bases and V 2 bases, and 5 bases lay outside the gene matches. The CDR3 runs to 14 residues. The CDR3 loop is CASSLSGSTHEQYF. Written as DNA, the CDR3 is TGTGCCAGCAGCTTAAGCGGGAGCACCCACGAGCAGTACTTC.

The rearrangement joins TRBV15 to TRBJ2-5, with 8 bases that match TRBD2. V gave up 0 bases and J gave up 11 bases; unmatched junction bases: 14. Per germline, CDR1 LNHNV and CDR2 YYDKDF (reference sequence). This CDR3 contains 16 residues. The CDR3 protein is CATSRDGRAGANEQYF. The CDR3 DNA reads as TGTGCCACCAGCAGAGATGGACGAGCGGGAGCCAATGAGCAGTACTTC.

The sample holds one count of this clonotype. The CDR3 spells CATSEGVLNEQFF. Here the CDR3 DNA reads TGTGCCACCAGTGAGGGGGTCCTGAATGAGCAGTTCTTC. The V gene is TRBV24-1, the J gene TRBJ2-1, with D perhaps TRBD1 or TRBD2 (5 bases each). The CDR3 extends over 13 amino acids. Trimming stripped 4 bases from V and 7 bases from J, with 10 bases between. Germline V gene sequence: CDR1 KGHDR, CDR2 SFDVKD.

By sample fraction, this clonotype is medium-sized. The CDR3 coding sequence is TGTGCCAGCAGCGACCGGGACAGGAGCGATGAGCAGTTCTTC. This codes for CASSDRDRSDEQFF. This chain links TRBV9 with TRBJ2-1, with 8 bases that match TRBD1. V trimming: 3 bases; J trimming: 8 bases; junction bases outside the gene matches: 7. The CDR3 consists of 14 residues. CDR1 SGDLS and CDR2 YYNGEE come from the germline V gene.

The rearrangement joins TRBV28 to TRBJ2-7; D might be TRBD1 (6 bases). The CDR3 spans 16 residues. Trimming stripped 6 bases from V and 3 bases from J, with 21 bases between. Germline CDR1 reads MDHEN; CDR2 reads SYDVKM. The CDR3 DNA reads TGTGCCAGCAGCTTCCCCAGCCGGGACACCTACTACGAGCAGTACTTC. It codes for CASSFPSRDTYYEQYF.

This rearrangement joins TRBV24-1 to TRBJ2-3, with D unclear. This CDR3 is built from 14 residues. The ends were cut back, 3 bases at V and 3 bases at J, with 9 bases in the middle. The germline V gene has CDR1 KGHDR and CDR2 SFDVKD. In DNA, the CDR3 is TGTGCCACCAGTGATCCCTGGACGACAGATACGCAGTATTTT. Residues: CATSDPWTTDTQYF.

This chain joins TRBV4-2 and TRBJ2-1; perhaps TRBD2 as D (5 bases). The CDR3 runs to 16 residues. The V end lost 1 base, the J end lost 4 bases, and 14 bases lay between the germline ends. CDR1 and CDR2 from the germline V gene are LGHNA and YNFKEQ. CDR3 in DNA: TGTGCCAGCAGCCAAGCGTCAGCGGAGGAGTACAATGAGCAGTTCTTC. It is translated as CASSQASAEEYNEQFF.

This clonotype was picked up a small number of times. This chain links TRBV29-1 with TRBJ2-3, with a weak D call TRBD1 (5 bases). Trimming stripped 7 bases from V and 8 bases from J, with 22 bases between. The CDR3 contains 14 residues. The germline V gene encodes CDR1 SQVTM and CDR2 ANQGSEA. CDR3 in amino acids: CSARLTNGQGTQYF. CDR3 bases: TGCAGCGCCAGACTTACGAACGGGCAGGGTACGCAGTATTTT.

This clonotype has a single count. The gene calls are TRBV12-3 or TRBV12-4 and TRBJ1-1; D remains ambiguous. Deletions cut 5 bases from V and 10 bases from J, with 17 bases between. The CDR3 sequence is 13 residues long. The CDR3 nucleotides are TGTGCCAGCAGTCCTTCCGGGAGCGATCGAGCTTTCTTT. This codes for CASSPSGSDRAFF.

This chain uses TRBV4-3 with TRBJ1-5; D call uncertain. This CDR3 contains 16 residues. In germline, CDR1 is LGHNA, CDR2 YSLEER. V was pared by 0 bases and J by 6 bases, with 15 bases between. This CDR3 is CASSQEIHNPSQPQHF. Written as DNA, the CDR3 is TGCGCCAGCAGCCAAGAAATTCACAATCCTAGTCAGCCCCAGCATTTT.

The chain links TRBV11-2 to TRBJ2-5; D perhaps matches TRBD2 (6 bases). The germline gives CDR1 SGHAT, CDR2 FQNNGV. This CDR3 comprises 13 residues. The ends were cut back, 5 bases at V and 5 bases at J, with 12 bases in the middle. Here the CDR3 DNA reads TGTGCCAGCAGCGCGGGACCAGCGGAGACCCAGTACTTC. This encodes CASSAGPAETQYF.

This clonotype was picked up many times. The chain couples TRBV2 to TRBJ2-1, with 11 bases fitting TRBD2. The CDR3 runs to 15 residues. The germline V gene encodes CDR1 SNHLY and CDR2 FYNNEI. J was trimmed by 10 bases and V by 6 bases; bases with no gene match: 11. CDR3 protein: CASSYSGRAGQEQFF. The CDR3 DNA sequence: TGTGCCAGCAGCTATAGCGGGAGGGCCGGACAGGAGCAGTTCTTC.

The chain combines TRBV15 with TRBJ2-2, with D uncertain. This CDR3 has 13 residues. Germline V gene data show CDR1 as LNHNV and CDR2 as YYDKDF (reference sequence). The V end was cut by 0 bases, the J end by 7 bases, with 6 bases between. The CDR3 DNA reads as TGTGCCACCAGCAGAGATCGGAGCGGGGAGCTGTTTTTT. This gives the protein CATSRDRSGELFF.

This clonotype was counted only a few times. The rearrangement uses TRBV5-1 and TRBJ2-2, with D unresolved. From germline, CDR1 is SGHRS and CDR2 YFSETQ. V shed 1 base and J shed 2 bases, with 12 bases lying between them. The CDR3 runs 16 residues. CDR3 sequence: CASSLLDTVNTGELFF. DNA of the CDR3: TGCGCCAGCAGCTTGCTGGATACCGTAAACACCGGGGAGCTGTTTTTT.

CDR3 loop: CASSHTSYRPDNEQFF. The CDR3 DNA follows: TGTGCCAGCAGCCACACGTCCTATCGACCCGACAATGAGCAGTTCTTC. J is TRBJ2-1 and V is TRBV14; D is undetermined. This CDR3 spans 16 amino acids. V gave up 3 bases and J gave up 5 bases, with 17 bases separating them. Germline V gene lookup returns CDR1 SGHDN and CDR2 FVKESK.

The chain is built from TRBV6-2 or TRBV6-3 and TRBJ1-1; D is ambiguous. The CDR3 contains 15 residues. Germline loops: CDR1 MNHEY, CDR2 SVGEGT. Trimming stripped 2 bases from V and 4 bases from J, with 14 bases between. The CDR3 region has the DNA TGTGCCAGCAGTTACAAGGGCTACCGGGGCACTGAAGCTTTCTTT. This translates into CASSYKGYRGTEAFF.

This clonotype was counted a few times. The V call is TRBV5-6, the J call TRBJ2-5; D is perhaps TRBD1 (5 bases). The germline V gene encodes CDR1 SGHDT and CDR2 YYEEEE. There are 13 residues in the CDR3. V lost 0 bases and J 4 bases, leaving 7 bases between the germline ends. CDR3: CASSLGQLETQYF. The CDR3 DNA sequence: TGTGCCAGCAGCTTGGGACAGCTAGAGACCCAGTACTTC.

The CDR3, as DNA: TGCAGTGCCCTAAAAGCGGGACTGGGAAACAATGAGCAGTTCTTC. Translated: CSALKAGLGNNEQFF. The chain joins TRBV20-1 to TRBJ2-1; 7 nucleotides match TRBD2. Trimming took 6 bases from V and 5 from J; bases not matched to a gene: 13. CDR1 DFQATT and CDR2 SNEGSKA come from the germline V gene (reference sequence). The CDR3 consists of 15 residues.

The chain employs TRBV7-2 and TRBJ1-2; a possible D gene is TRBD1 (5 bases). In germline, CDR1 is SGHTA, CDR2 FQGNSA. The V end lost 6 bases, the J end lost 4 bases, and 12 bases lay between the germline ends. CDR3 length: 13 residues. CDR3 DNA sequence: TGTGCCAGCAGACCTCGGGGACCCTATGGCTACACCTTC. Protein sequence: CASRPRGPYGYTF.

The CDR3 protein is CASSEVAVGNYGYTF. The CDR3 DNA is TGTGCCAGCAGTGAAGTGGCGGTGGGAAACTATGGCTACACCTTC. The V gene is TRBV6-1, the J gene TRBJ1-2; no firm D call. The germline gives CDR1 MNHNS, CDR2 SASEGT. Trimming left V 1 base short and J 2 bases short, with 11 bases between. The CDR3 is 15 residues long.

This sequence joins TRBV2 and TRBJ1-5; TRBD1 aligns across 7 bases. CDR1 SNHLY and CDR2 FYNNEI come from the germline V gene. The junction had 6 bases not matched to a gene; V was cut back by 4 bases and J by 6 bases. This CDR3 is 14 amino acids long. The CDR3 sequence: CASSGQGLGQPQHF. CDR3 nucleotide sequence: TGTGCCAGCAGTGGACAGGGATTAGGTCAGCCCCAGCATTTT.

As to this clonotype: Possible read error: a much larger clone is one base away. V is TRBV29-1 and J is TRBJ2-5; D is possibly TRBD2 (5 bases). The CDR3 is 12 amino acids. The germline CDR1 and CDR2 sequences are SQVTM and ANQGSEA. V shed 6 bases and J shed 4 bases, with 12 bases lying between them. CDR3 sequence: CSVLVGAETQYF. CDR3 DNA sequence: TGCAGCGTCCTAGTGGGAGCAGAGACCCAGTACTTC.

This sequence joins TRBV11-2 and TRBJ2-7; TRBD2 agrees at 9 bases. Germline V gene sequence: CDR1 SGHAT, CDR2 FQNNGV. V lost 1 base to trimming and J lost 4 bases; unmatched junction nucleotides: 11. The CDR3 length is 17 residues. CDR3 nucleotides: TGTGCCAGCAGCTTAGTTGGTAGCGGGAGTTTCGTATACGAGCAGTACTTC. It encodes CASSLVGSGSFVYEQYF.